A single sample is the source of the 31 T cell receptor beta chains below, sequenced in a study of OX40 agonist ivuxolimab in advanced cancers. Profiled with immunoSEQ multiplex PCR; TCRdb holds only in-frame clones, not every one. The repertoire holds roughly 77,000 clones, with 85% to 95% as singletons. The sample consisted of CD4+ or CD8+ T cells sorted from blood, taken in a trial of the OX40 agonist ivuxolimab. The receptors stem from an adult with an advanced solid tumor such as melanoma, head and neck, liver or kidney cancer.

The chain uses TRBV21-1 and TRBJ2-7. TRBV21-1 is reported as a pseudogene. The CDR3 spans 16 residues. The CDR3 sequence is CASKKDSNARAGEQYF. CDR3 in DNA: TGTGCCAGCAAAAAAGATAGCAATGCTAGGGCCGGGGAGCAGTACTTC.

V gene TRBV27 combines with J gene TRBJ2-7; 9 bases are shared with TRBD1. J lost 3 bases, V lost 3 bases, and 9 bases had no gene match. CDR3 length equals 16 residues. The germline V gene encodes CDR1 MNHEY and CDR2 SMNVEV (reference sequence). The CDR3 DNA reads as TGTGCCAGCAGTTTGTCCCGACAGGGGGGGGACTACGAGCAGTACTTC. Its translation: CASSLSRQGGDYEQYF.

This clone was counted a single time. The chain joins TRBV7-8 to TRBJ1-1; 8 nucleotides line up with TRBD1. The CDR3 has 14 residues. Trimming removed 0 bases from V and 10 bases from J; junction bases left unmatched: 7. Germline CDR1 is SGHVS and CDR2 is FQNEAQ. As DNA, the CDR3 is TGTGCCAGCAGCTTAGCGCCCCAGGGGGCTATAGCTTTCTTT. Protein: CASSLAPQGAIAFF.

This clone was found once. This sequence joins TRBV29-1 and TRBJ2-7, with D tentatively TRBD1 or TRBD2 (6 bases each). V lost 3 bases to trimming and J lost 0 bases, with 15 bases between them. Looked up from germline, CDR1 is SQVTM and CDR2 is ANQGSEA. CDR3 length equals 15 residues. The chain's CDR3 is CSVELRGDSSYEQYF. The DNA for the CDR3 is TGCAGCGTTGAGCTTAGGGGGGACTCCTCCTACGAGCAGTACTTC.

The chain has TRBV4-1 and TRBJ2-7, with 8 bases that match TRBD2. Germline CDR1 is MGHRA and CDR2 is YSYEKL. J was trimmed by 7 bases and V by 8 bases; bases with no gene match: 10. CDR3 length: 13 residues. For the CDR3, the DNA is TGCGCCAGCCGGGGAGCGGGGGCGGGGGAGCAGTACTTC. The encoded protein is CASRGAGAGEQYF.

The gene calls are TRBV7-9 and TRBJ1-6; TRBD1 matches 7 bases. Losses at the gene ends were 5 bases for V and 12 bases for J; bases not matched to a gene: 4. CDR1 is SEHNR, CDR2 FQNEAQ, per germline (reference sequence). The CDR3 runs 12 residues. The CDR3 loop reads CASSQGGLPLHF. Written as DNA, the CDR3 is TGTGCCAGCAGCCAGGGGGGATTACCCCTCCACTTT.

The chain joins TRBV6-1 to TRBJ1-4; 7 nucleotides align to TRBD1. The CDR3 runs 15 residues. With V trimmed by 6 bases and J by 0 bases, 4 bases remained unmatched. Germline CDR1 and CDR2: MNHNS and SASEGT. CDR3 coding DNA: TGTGCCAGCAGAGGGACAGTCGCAACTAATGAAAAACTGTTTTTT. Translation gives CASRGTVATNEKLFF.

V and J are TRBV30 and TRBJ2-1; TRBD2 agrees at 8 bases. The V and J ends lost 5 bases and 7 bases, in that order; junction bases with no gene match: 10. Germline CDR1 is GTSNPN and CDR2 is SVGIG (reference sequence). The CDR3 sequence is 14 residues long. CDR3 protein: CAWVGSGGPNEQFF. The CDR3 DNA sequence: TGTGCCTGGGTAGGGAGCGGGGGCCCTAATGAGCAGTTCTTC.

The chain combines TRBV7-6 with TRBJ1-2; no reliable D call. This CDR3 has 14 amino acids. Germline loops: CDR1 SGHVS, CDR2 FNYEAQ. V was clipped by 0 bases and J by 3 bases, with 8 bases between them. CDR3: CASSLAAVHYGYTF. As DNA, the CDR3 is TGTGCCAGCAGCTTAGCGGCGGTTCACTATGGCTACACCTTC.

The chain links TRBV20-1 to TRBJ2-1; D gene unclear. The length of the CDR3 is 11 residues. In germline, CDR1 is DFQATT, CDR2 SNEGSKA (reference sequence). Deletions cut 6 bases from V and 3 bases from J, with 6 bases between. The CDR3 DNA reads TGCAGTGCGCCTTACTACAATGAGCAGTTCTTC. Protein product: CSAPYYNEQFF.

The chain couples TRBV5-4 to TRBJ2-7, with D perhaps being TRBD1 or TRBD2 (6 bases each). CDR1 and CDR2 (germline): SGHNT, YYREEE (reference sequence). This CDR3 spans 14 amino acids. V lost 1 base, J lost 7 bases, and 15 bases lay in between. The DNA for the CDR3 is TGTGCCAGCAGCTTGTCCCTAGAGGGGGGTGAGCAGTACTTC. Its translation: CASSLSLEGGEQYF.

The chain carries TRBV7-3 and TRBJ2-1; D is perhaps TRBD1 (6 bases). Germline values: CDR1 SGHTA, CDR2 FQGTGA. This CDR3 contains 16 residues. V was clipped by 1 base and J by 2 bases, with 12 bases between them. The CDR3 is CASSLSPGATYNEQFF. The DNA for the CDR3 is TGTGCCAGCAGCTTAAGCCCAGGGGCAACCTACAATGAGCAGTTCTTC.

This chain connects TRBV5-6 to TRBJ1-1, with D perhaps TRBD1 (6 bases). This CDR3 has 13 amino acids. V dropped 4 bases and J dropped 5 bases, with 12 bases sitting between them. The germline V gene encodes CDR1 SGHDT and CDR2 YYEEEE. CDR3 in amino acids: CASSEQGWTEAFF. CDR3 nucleotide sequence: TGTGCCAGCAGCGAACAGGGTTGGACTGAAGCTTTCTTT.

This chain connects TRBV5-1 to TRBJ2-1; the D is unclear. V shed 0 bases and J shed 2 bases, with 0 bases lying between them. Looked up from germline, CDR1 is SGHRS and CDR2 is YFSETQ. CDR3 length: 12 amino acids. CDR3 sequence (DNA): TGCGCCAGCAGCTTGGCCTACAATGAGCAGTTCTTC. It specifies CASSLAYNEQFF.

There are a few counts of this clone. The chain links TRBV2 to TRBJ1-5; TRBD1 matches 8 bases. The CDR3 totals 14 residues. Germline lookup yields CDR1 SNHLY and CDR2 FYNNEI. The V and J ends lost 10 bases and 4 bases, in that order; junction bases with no gene match: 9. The CDR3 DNA sequence: TGTGCCATCCAGGGACAGGATATTAATCAGCCCCAGCATTTT. Residues: CAIQGQDINQPQHF.

DNA for the CDR3: TGTGCCAGCAGCTACTCCCCGGGACTAGCCCCCCATGAGCAGTTCTTC. Its translation: CASSYSPGLAPHEQFF. The chain combines TRBV13 with TRBJ2-1, with 9 bases matching TRBD2. The trim removed 4 bases at V and 8 bases at J, leaving 12 bases unmatched. Looked up from germline, CDR1 is PRHDT and CDR2 is FYEKMQ (reference sequence). This CDR3 is built from 16 residues.

The chain combines TRBV13 with TRBJ2-7; D is tentatively TRBD1 or TRBD2 (5 bases each). The V end lost 0 bases, the J end lost 2 bases, and 8 bases lay between the germline ends. The CDR3 consists of 14 residues. The germline V gene encodes CDR1 PRHDT and CDR2 FYEKMQ (reference sequence). Here the CDR3 reads CASSLGGTPYEQYF. The CDR3 region has the DNA TGTGCCAGCAGCTTAGGCGGGACGCCCTACGAGCAGTACTTC.

The CDR3 DNA sequence: TGTGCCAGCAGCCGACCGGACAGGGGGCGAGTCTATGGCTACACCTTC. Its translation: CASSRPDRGRVYGYTF. The V gene is TRBV5-6, the J gene TRBJ1-2; TRBD1 aligns across 11 bases. CDR3 length equals 16 residues. Germline CDR1 reads SGHDT; CDR2 reads YYEEEE. With 4 bases clipped from V and 4 bases from J, the junction kept 9 bases outside the gene matches.

This chain connects TRBV27 to TRBJ2-7; perhaps TRBD2 as D (6 bases). Germline V lookup: CDR1 MNHEY, CDR2 SMNVEV (reference sequence). This CDR3 is 13 amino acids long. Trimming pared 6 bases from V and 7 bases from J, leaving 16 bases between. The CDR3 reads CASSFNQAGEQYF. CDR3 DNA sequence: TGTGCCAGCAGCTTCAATCAGGCGGGAGAGCAGTACTTC.

The gene calls are TRBV7-8 and TRBJ2-1; 15 bases agree with TRBD2. This CDR3 has 17 residues. Germline assignment: CDR1 SGHVS and CDR2 FQNEAQ. The V segment lost 3 bases and the J segment 1 base; nucleotides outside the gene matches: 1. Here the CDR3 reads CASSFGLAGGSYNEQFF. Written as DNA, the CDR3 is TGTGCCAGCAGCTTCGGACTAGCGGGGGGGTCCTACAATGAGCAGTTCTTC. Full variable domain (outside the CDR3, taken from reference TRBV7-8 and TRBJ2-1): GAGVSQSPRYKVAKRGQDVALRCDPISGHVSLFWYQQALGQGPEFLTYFQNEAQLDKSGLPSDRFFAERPEGSVSTLKIQRTQQEDSAVYLCASSFGLAGGSYNEQFFGPGTRLTVL.

In its sample, this clone was seen a few times. V gene TRBV6-4 combines with J gene TRBJ2-3, with 10 nucleotides matching TRBD2. J lost 2 bases, V lost 6 bases, and 5 bases had no gene match. The length of the CDR3 is 15 residues. The germline V gene encodes CDR1 MRHNA and CDR2 SNTAGT. CDR3 coding DNA: TGTGCCAGCAGCCCCGGGACTAGCGACACAGATACGCAGTATTTT. It translates to CASSPGTSDTDTQYF.

The rearrangement joins TRBV7-2 to TRBJ2-7; D is unresolved. CDR1 is SGHTA and CDR2 is FQGNSA in the germline V gene. Trimming removed 1 base at V and 2 bases at J, with 12 bases between. The CDR3 is 15 residues long. CDR3 in DNA: TGTGCCAGCAGCTTAGGGCTCGGATCCGCCTACGAGCAGTACTTC. This translates into CASSLGLGSAYEQYF.

The rearrangement uses TRBV19 and TRBJ1-3; D unclear. This CDR3 region has 14 residues. Germline V CDR1 and CDR2: LNHDA, SQIVND (reference sequence). The V gene lost 3 bases and the J gene lost 0 bases, with 6 bases spanning the gap. CDR3 residues: CASSITLSGNTIYF. CDR3 DNA sequence: TGTGCCAGTAGTATTACTCTCTCTGGAAACACCATATATTTT.

The chain carries TRBV14 and TRBJ1-3, with 10 bases aligning to TRBD1. Germline CDR1 reads SGHDN; CDR2 reads FVKESK. The CDR3 is made up of 14 amino acids. V lost 4 bases to trimming and J lost 8 bases; unmatched junction nucleotides: 5. The CDR3 reads CASSRGTGAYTIYF. Written as DNA, the CDR3 is TGTGCCAGCAGCCGAGGGACAGGGGCGTACACCATATATTTT.

The CDR3 DNA reads TGTGCCATTTCGCCCAGGGAAAGGCCCGAGGAGTCACCCCTCCACTTT. This encodes CAISPRERPEESPLHF. The chain links TRBV6-4 to TRBJ1-6, with a weak D call TRBD1 (5 bases). The CDR3 loop spans 16 amino acids. Deletions cut 10 bases from V and 10 bases from J, with 26 bases between. CDR1 is MRHNA, CDR2 SNTAGT, per germline.

This clone turned up a few times. The V call is TRBV7-6, the J call TRBJ2-7; TRBD1 or TRBD2 may be the D gene (6 bases each). Germline-derived CDR1 and CDR2 are SGHVS and FNYEAQ. The V end was cut by 3 bases, the J end by 3 bases, with 18 bases between. This CDR3 region has 16 residues. The CDR3 DNA reads as TGTGCCAGCAGCTTTTACGTGGGGGGCCTTATCTACGAGCAGTACTTC. The encoded protein is CASSFYVGGLIYEQYF.

This clone showed up just once. The rearrangement links TRBV5-4 to TRBJ2-5; weak D call: TRBD1 (6 bases). The CDR3 has 15 residues. The germline V gene has CDR1 SGHNT and CDR2 YYREEE (reference sequence). Trimming took 1 base from V and 3 from J, leaving 13 bases between them. CDR3 in amino acids: CASSLPRGVEETQYF. CDR3 coding DNA: TGTGCCAGCAGCTTGCCCAGGGGCGTTGAAGAGACCCAGTACTTC.

V is TRBV27 and J is TRBJ2-6; 8 bases are shared with TRBD1. CDR1 MNHEY and CDR2 SMNVEV come from the germline V gene (reference sequence). The CDR3 consists of 18 residues. V lost 3 bases, J lost 0 bases, and 7 bases stayed unmatched. CDR3 residues: CASSFVTGASSGANVLTF. Here the CDR3 DNA reads TGTGCCAGCAGTTTCGTGACAGGGGCCAGCTCTGGGGCCAACGTCCTGACTTTC.

The chain combines TRBV7-3 with TRBJ1-1; 7 bases agree with TRBD1. The germline V gene has CDR1 SGHTA and CDR2 FQGTGA. Unmatched junction bases numbered 6, after V lost 5 bases and J lost 0 bases. This CDR3 spans 15 amino acids. CDR3 in DNA: TGTGCCAGCAGCCTCCGACAGGGTATGAACACTGAAGCTTTCTTT. Translation: CASSLRQGMNTEAFF.

The genes are TRBV19 and TRBJ1-6; TRBD1 aligns across 10 bases. Looked up from germline, CDR1 is LNHDA and CDR2 is SQIVND (reference sequence). This CDR3 region has 18 residues. V lost 3 bases to trimming and J lost 8 bases; unmatched junction nucleotides: 13. In DNA, the CDR3 is TGTGCCAGTAGTATTCCGCCGGGGTCCGGGACAGGGGATTCACCCCTCCACTTT. It is translated as CASSIPPGSGTGDSPLHF.

V and J are TRBV4-1 and TRBJ2-3; D is ambiguous. In germline, CDR1 is MGHRA, CDR2 YSYEKL. Trimming pared 4 bases from V and 1 base from J, leaving 12 bases between. The CDR3 length is 15 residues. The CDR3 DNA is TGCGCCAGCAGCCTTACCCAGTCGGGCACAGATACGCAGTATTTT. It translates to CASSLTQSGTDTQYF.